This entry lists 28 T cell receptor beta chains sequenced from one sample in a study of T cells in localized non-small cell lung cancer (dated by TCRdb to between 2020 and 2021). Receptor amplification or capture employed the immunoSEQ multiplex PCR assay. The clones in this table, taken by TCRdb from immuneACCESS, are in-frame only. Not every clone is retained; where verified, under half of the shortfall comes from an unresolved V gene, and the cause of the rest is unknown. For this sample the table gives about 23,000 clones, of which more than 85% were detected only once. The ten largest account for 25% to 35% of the sample. Sequenced here: peripheral blood, sampled before any cancer treatment. These receptors all come from a male donor older than 55 with stage I squamous cell lung carcinoma.

V gene TRBV7-2 combines with J gene TRBJ2-5; TRBD1 agrees at 7 bases. V was pared by 0 bases and J by 4 bases, with 2 bases of the junction left unmatched. Germline-derived CDR1 and CDR2 are SGHTA and FQGNSA. CDR3 length: 14 amino acids. The CDR3 loop is CASSLARGRETQYF. The CDR3 DNA is TGTGCCAGCAGCTTAGCAAGGGGGCGAGAGACCCAGTACTTC.

This clone was counted once. This chain connects TRBV6-1 to TRBJ2-7; TRBD1 agrees at 7 bases. The CDR3 sequence is 15 residues long. Trimming took 6 bases from V and 0 from J; bases not matched to a gene: 8. Germline values: CDR1 MNHNS, CDR2 SASEGT. The CDR3 DNA reads as TGTGCCAGCAGCAACCTCTGGGACAGCTCCTACGAGCAGTACTTC. Protein sequence: CASSNLWDSSYEQYF.

CDR3 sequence: CASATGADTQYF. The CDR3 bases are TGTGCCAGCGCCACGGGTGCAGATACGCAGTATTTT. V gene TRBV2 combines with J gene TRBJ2-3; the D is unclear. This CDR3 comprises 12 residues. Germline loops: CDR1 SNHLY, CDR2 FYNNEI. Between the trimmed V and J ends, which lost 8 bases and 4 bases, there was a span of 10 bases.

This chain joins TRBV19 and TRBJ1-2; 8 nucleotides align to TRBD1. The germline gives CDR1 LNHDA, CDR2 SQIVND (reference sequence). CDR3 length: 16 amino acids. V was clipped by 1 base and J by 8 bases; unmatched bases: 12. CDR3: CASSIAGMTGAVGYTF. As DNA, the CDR3 is TGTGCCAGTAGTATAGCCGGGATGACAGGGGCGGTCGGCTACACCTTC.

This CDR3 reads CASPGDSSYEQYF. The CDR3 nucleotides read TGTGCCAGCCCCGGGGACAGCTCCTACGAGCAGTACTTC. V usage is TRBV6-5 and J usage is TRBJ2-7, with 7 nucleotides matching TRBD1. V was clipped by 8 bases and J by 0 bases; unmatched bases: 4. This CDR3 is 13 amino acids long. Germline values: CDR1 MNHEY, CDR2 SVGAGI.

The chain combines TRBV9 with TRBJ2-7; 7 bases fit TRBD2. Germline loops: CDR1 SGDLS, CDR2 YYNGEE. This CDR3 spans 14 amino acids. V trimming: 3 bases; J trimming: 6 bases; junction bases outside the gene matches: 9. In nucleotides, the CDR3 is TGTGCCAGCAGCGGAGGGAACCAGCGGGGCGAGCAGTACTTC. Translating it yields CASSGGNQRGEQYF.

The gene calls are TRBV11-2 and TRBJ2-2, with TRBD1 identical over 7 bases. CDR3 length: 14 residues. Germline V gene lookup returns CDR1 SGHAT and CDR2 FQNNGV. Trimming took 6 bases from V and 7 from J; bases not matched to a gene: 8. Written as DNA, the CDR3 is TGTGCCAGCAGACCCGACAGGGAAGTCGGGGAGCTGTTTTTT. It is translated as CASRPDREVGELFF. Looking up the rest from reference TRBV11-2 and TRBJ2-2 gives the full variable domain: EAGVAQSPRYKIIEKRQSVAFWCNPISGHATLYWYQQILGQGPKLLIQFQNNGVVDDSQLPKDRFSAERLKGVDSTLKIQPAKLEDSAVYLCASRPDREVGELFFGEGSRLTVL.

The chain has TRBV5-8 and TRBJ1-2; tentative D call: TRBD1 (5 bases). CDR1 is SGHTS and CDR2 is YDEGEE in the germline V gene. V lost 3 bases and J lost 3, with 21 bases in between. The CDR3 covers 17 residues. The CDR3 DNA sequence: TGTGCCAGCAGCTCCATCGACGGGGGGATTAAACACTATGGCTACACCTTC. It translates to CASSSIDGGIKHYGYTF.

This chain connects TRBV7-2 to TRBJ2-3; TRBD1 aligns across 9 bases. J was trimmed by 10 bases and V by 5 bases; bases with no gene match: 10. CDR3 length: 14 residues. Germline V gene lookup returns CDR1 SGHTA and CDR2 FQGNSA. This CDR3 reads CASSTGTGRWAQYF. CDR3 nucleotides: TGTGCCAGCAGCACCGGGACAGGGCGTTGGGCGCAGTATTTT.

The chain employs TRBV6-5 and TRBJ2-5; D uncertain. Trimming left V 0 bases short and J 2 bases short, with 10 bases between. This CDR3 has 15 amino acids. CDR1 and CDR2 (germline): MNHEY, SVGAGI. The CDR3 reads CASSYSPAAQETQYF. As DNA, the CDR3 is TGTGCCAGCAGTTACTCCCCGGCAGCTCAAGAGACCCAGTACTTC.

The V call is TRBV14, the J call TRBJ2-3, with no clear D. Trimming took off 0 bases at V and 1 base at J, with 11 bases between the two ends. Germline CDR1 is SGHDN and CDR2 is FVKESK. The CDR3 has 16 residues. CDR3 protein: CASSQEPRRGTDTQYF. CDR3 sequence (DNA): TGTGCCAGCAGCCAAGAACCTAGACGTGGCACAGATACGCAGTATTTT.

This sequence joins TRBV7-9 and TRBJ1-2, with 7 nucleotides matching TRBD1. Germline V gene data show CDR1 as SEHNR and CDR2 as FQNEAQ (reference sequence). This CDR3 comprises 14 residues. Trimming at V came to 1 base and at J to 8 bases, leaving 7 bases not matched to a gene. This chain's CDR3 is CASSLGGGDRGYTF. The DNA of the CDR3 is TGTGCCAGCAGCTTAGGAGGGGGCGACAGAGGCTACACCTTC.

This clone is deemed medium-sized. The chain recombines TRBV29-1 with TRBJ2-1, with TRBD2 matching over 9 bases. The CDR3 has 15 amino acids. V was clipped by 4 bases and J by 7 bases; unmatched bases: 11. Germline V gene data show CDR1 as SQVTM and CDR2 as ANQGSEA. In DNA, the CDR3 is TGCAGCGTTGGATACTCTCTCGCGGGGGGGAATGAGCAGTTCTTC. This sequence encodes CSVGYSLAGGNEQFF.

This sequence joins TRBV6-6 and TRBJ1-1, with no clear D. This CDR3 has 15 amino acids. V was shortened by 2 bases and J by 4 bases, with 14 bases between the two germline ends. Germline CDR1 MNHNY, CDR2 SVGAGI (reference sequence). The CDR3 protein is CASSYREATGTEAFF. In nucleotides, the CDR3 is TGTGCCAGCAGTTACAGGGAAGCTACGGGCACTGAAGCTTTCTTT.

This sequence joins TRBV6-6 and TRBJ1-6; maybe TRBD1 (5 bases). CDR1 and CDR2 (germline): MNHNY, SVGAGI (reference sequence). The CDR3 is made up of 13 amino acids. Trimming shortened V by 6 bases and J by 8 bases, and 11 bases separated the two germline ends. The CDR3 loop reads CASSTGAYSPLHF. CDR3 nucleotides: TGTGCCAGCAGCACCGGGGCCTATTCACCCCTCCACTTT.

J is TRBJ1-1 and V is TRBV6-6; a weak D match, TRBD1 (5 bases). The CDR3 consists of 14 residues. Germline CDR1 is MNHNY and CDR2 is SVGAGI (reference sequence). V was trimmed by 2 bases and J by 1 base, leaving 8 bases between them. CDR3 nucleotides: TGTGCCAGCAGTTACGGGGCGGGGAACACTGAAGCTTTCTTT. Its translation: CASSYGAGNTEAFF.

The rearrangement links TRBV7-6 to TRBJ2-3; D is uncertain. Per germline, CDR1 SGHVS and CDR2 FNYEAQ. The CDR3 contains 13 residues. With 3 bases removed from V and 0 bases from J, the gap between germline ends came to 4 bases. CDR3 coding DNA: TGTGCCAGCAGCTTTGGTAGCACAGATACGCAGTATTTT. As protein: CASSFGSTDTQYF.

The rearrangement joins TRBV6-5 to TRBJ2-5; D is perhaps TRBD2 (6 bases). Trimming stripped 6 bases from V and 2 bases from J, with 13 bases between. The germline gives CDR1 MNHEY, CDR2 SVGAGI. The CDR3 spans 14 residues. CDR3 sequence (DNA): TGTGCCAGCAGGATCCCGGGGGAACAAGAGACCCAGTACTTC. Its protein is CASRIPGEQETQYF.

This sequence joins TRBV6-5 and TRBJ1-1; tentative D call: TRBD1 (6 bases). Germline values: CDR1 MNHEY, CDR2 SVGAGI. The CDR3 has 15 residues. Trimming stripped 5 bases from V and 4 bases from J, with 17 bases between. The CDR3: CASSRVIQGSTEAFF. The CDR3 nucleotides read TGTGCCAGCAGTCGAGTCATACAGGGATCCACTGAAGCTTTCTTT.

The chain links TRBV23-1 to TRBJ2-3, with 10 nucleotides matching TRBD2. TRBV23-1 is assigned to the ORF class and has an uncertain function. This CDR3 is built from 20 residues. V dropped 1 base and J dropped 4; count of bases not matched to a gene: 17. CDR3 amino acids: CASSQCPGWKLAGEPDTQYF. CDR3 bases: TGCGCCAGCAGTCAATGCCCGGGGTGGAAGCTAGCGGGGGAGCCAGATACGCAGTATTTT.

The J gene is TRBJ2-3, the V gene TRBV10-3, with a tentative D call TRBD1 (7 bases). Germline values: CDR1 ENHRY, CDR2 SYGVKD. V lost 5 bases and J 3 bases, leaving 18 bases between the germline ends. The CDR3 covers 16 residues. This CDR3 is CAISTAKGAGTDTQYF. The CDR3 coding sequence is TGTGCCATCAGTACAGCGAAGGGGGCGGGAACAGATACGCAGTATTTT.

This sequence joins TRBV6-1 and TRBJ1-2; no clear D gene. CDR1 is MNHNS, CDR2 SASEGT, per germline. The length of the CDR3 is 12 residues. V lost 2 bases to trimming and J lost 5 bases, with 6 bases between them. The CDR3 sequence is CASSESPYGYTF. Written as DNA, the CDR3 is TGTGCCAGCAGTGAATCTCCGTATGGCTACACCTTC.

The gene calls are TRBV6-6 and TRBJ1-1; D uncertain. Germline V gives CDR1 MNHNY, CDR2 SVGAGI (reference sequence). The CDR3 extends over 13 amino acids. V was trimmed by 2 bases and J by 5 bases, leaving 9 bases between them. The CDR3, as DNA: TGTGCCAGCAGTTACGATGCTGGGACTGAAGCTTTCTTT. Translation gives CASSYDAGTEAFF.

This chain links TRBV6-1 with TRBJ2-5; D is possibly TRBD2 (5 bases). There are 14 residues in the CDR3. The V end was cut by 7 bases, the J end by 5 bases, with 17 bases between. Looked up from germline, CDR1 is MNHNS and CDR2 is SASEGT. CDR3 loop: CASKLGIIMETQYF. As DNA, the CDR3 is TGTGCCAGCAAACTAGGAATCATTATGGAGACCCAGTACTTC.

This chain links TRBV7-2 with TRBJ2-5, with 12 bases identical to TRBD2. The junction had 7 bases not matched to a gene; V was cut back by 6 bases and J by 5 bases. The germline V gene encodes CDR1 SGHTA and CDR2 FQGNSA. The length of the CDR3 is 15 residues. The CDR3 DNA reads TGTGCCAGCAGACAGACTAGCGGGAGTGGGGAGACCCAGTACTTC. This translates into CASRQTSGSGETQYF.

The CDR3 reads CASSQWGRTGELFF. CDR3 in DNA: TGTGCCAGCAGCCAATGGGGGCGCACCGGGGAGCTGTTTTTT. The V gene is TRBV14, the J gene TRBJ2-2, with D possibly TRBD1 on 6 matching bases. The CDR3 runs to 14 residues. The ends were cut back, 2 bases at V and 4 bases at J, with 8 bases in the middle. Germline CDR1 is SGHDN and CDR2 is FVKESK.

The chain joins TRBV6-6 to TRBJ1-1; D is uncertain. The CDR3 consists of 15 residues. Germline V CDR1 and CDR2: MNHNY, SVGAGI (reference sequence). Trimming shortened V by 2 bases and J by 2 bases, and 12 bases separated the two germline ends. The CDR3 is CASSYGYRANTEAFF. The CDR3 DNA reads TGTGCCAGCAGTTACGGGTATAGGGCAAACACTGAAGCTTTCTTT.

The chain recombines TRBV5-1 with TRBJ2-7, with D possibly being TRBD1 (5 bases). The CDR3 has 14 residues. Per germline, CDR1 SGHRS and CDR2 YFSETQ. The germline V and J ends were trimmed by 2 bases and 3 bases, with 12 bases remaining between them. CDR3 in amino acids: CASSLNIGDYEQYF. The DNA for the CDR3 is TGCGCCAGCAGCTTAAACATAGGGGACTACGAGCAGTACTTC.